The 5 T cell receptor beta chains below come from one sample, sequenced in a study of blood T cell repertoires in COVID-19. Profiling relied on immunoSEQ multiplex PCR, and the TCRdb table lists in-frame clones only, not all of them. The data hold roughly 260,000 clones, with approximately 80% observed a single time. The sequencing input was peripheral blood. The receptor source for this set is a woman aged 80 or older with active or convalescent COVID-19.

The chain is built from TRBV3-1 (or the pseudogene TRBV3-2) and TRBJ2-5; no clear D. This CDR3 has 12 residues. Germline loops: CDR1 LGHDT, CDR2 YNNKEL (reference sequence). V shed 1 base and J shed 6 bases, with 6 bases lying between them. CDR3 nucleotides: TGTGCCAGCAGCCAAGTTCAAAAGACCCAGTACTTC. This translates into CASSQVQKTQYF.

The chain is built from TRBV29-1 and TRBJ1-1; D is unclear. Germline V lookup: CDR1 SQVTM, CDR2 ANQGSEA. V was trimmed by 2 bases and J by 2 bases, leaving 9 bases between them. CDR3 length: 13 amino acids. CDR3 sequence reads: CSVETVSNTEAFF. CDR3 coding DNA: TGCAGCGTTGAAACAGTTTCCAACACTGAAGCTTTCTTT.

This chain uses TRBV27 with TRBJ2-2; 13 bases agree with TRBD2. J gave up 4 bases and V 9 bases, and 11 bases lay outside the gene matches. Germline assignment: CDR1 MNHEY and CDR2 SMNVEV (reference sequence). CDR3 length equals 17 residues. The CDR3 spells CARFTGLAGVSTGELFF. The CDR3, as DNA: TGTGCCAGGTTCACTGGACTAGCGGGAGTGAGCACCGGGGAGCTGTTTTTT.

V and J are TRBV19 and TRBJ1-3; 7 bases fit TRBD1. The CDR3 loop spans 17 amino acids. V dropped 3 bases and J dropped 2; count of bases not matched to a gene: 10. The V gene's germline CDR1 is LNHDA and CDR2 SQIVND (reference sequence). In DNA, the CDR3 is TGTGCCAGTAGTATTTGGATGGGACAGCAGACTGGAAACACCATATATTTT. Translation: CASSIWMGQQTGNTIYF.

The chain employs TRBV18 and TRBJ2-1; D unclear. V lost 6 bases and J lost 1, with 7 bases in between. Germline CDR1 reads KGHSH; CDR2 reads LQKENI. There are 13 residues in the CDR3. The CDR3: CASSSVSYNEQFF. CDR3 sequence (DNA): TGTGCCAGCTCTTCAGTATCCTACAATGAGCAGTTCTTC.